This TCR beta chain was recorded in a study of cytomegalovirus exposure and HLA in healthy donors. Study-level information: An earlier analysis found fewer than 140 million unique TCR beta sequences from approximately 200 million T cells. As released early, the data held roughly 85 million unique TCRs from HLA-typed donors.

A note on this clone: Antigen unknown.

Primers: 60 Vbeta forward and 13 Jbeta reverse. This table comes from immunoSEQ multiplex PCR, and its TCRdb copy is limited to in-frame clones, with some not included. The sample has around 130,000 clones; around 78% are singletons. Findings of the study overall: Later work associated roughly 17,000 TCR beta sequences with HLA alleles at 0.05 false discovery rate. Rare TCR sequences predominated, though certain public TCRs were found in many donors.

Germline assignment: CDR1 MNHNY and CDR2 SVGAGI (reference sequence). This CDR3 has 13 amino acids. V was trimmed by 5 bases and J by 1 base, leaving 9 bases between them. The sequence was collected from a woman between 45 and 60 years old in good health and CMV-seronegative. Sequences were obtained from PBMCs. The V gene is TRBV6-6, the J gene TRBJ2-7; possible D gene TRBD1, 6 bases. In DNA, the CDR3 is TGTGCCAGCAGTCTAGGGGGATCCTACGAGCAGTACTTC. Translation gives CASSLGGSYEQYF.